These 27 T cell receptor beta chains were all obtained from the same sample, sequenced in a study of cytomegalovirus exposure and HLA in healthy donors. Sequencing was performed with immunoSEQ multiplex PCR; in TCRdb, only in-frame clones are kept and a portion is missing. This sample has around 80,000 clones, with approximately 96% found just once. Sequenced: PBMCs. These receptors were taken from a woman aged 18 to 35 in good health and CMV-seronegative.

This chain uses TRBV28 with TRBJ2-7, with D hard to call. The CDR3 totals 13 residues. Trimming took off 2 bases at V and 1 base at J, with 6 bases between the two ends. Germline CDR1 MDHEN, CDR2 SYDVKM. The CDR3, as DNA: TGTGCCAGCAGTTTAGCGGAATCCTACGAGCAGTACTTC. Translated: CASSLAESYEQYF.

CDR3 nucleotides: TGTGCCAGCAGCCAAGATTTACTCAGGGGGTCTCGGGAGACCCAGTACTTC. Translation gives CASSQDLLRGSRETQYF. The V call is TRBV14, the J call TRBJ2-5, with 7 nucleotides matching TRBD1. Germline V gene sequence: CDR1 SGHDN, CDR2 FVKESK. The CDR3 totals 17 residues. J was trimmed by 5 bases and V by 0 bases; bases with no gene match: 12.

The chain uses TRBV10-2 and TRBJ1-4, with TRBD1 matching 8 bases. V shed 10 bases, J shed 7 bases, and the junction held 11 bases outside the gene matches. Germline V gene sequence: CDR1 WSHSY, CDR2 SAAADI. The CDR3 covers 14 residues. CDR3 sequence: CAIANTGGGEKLFF. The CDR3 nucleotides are TGCGCCATCGCCAATACAGGGGGAGGTGAAAAACTGTTTTTT.

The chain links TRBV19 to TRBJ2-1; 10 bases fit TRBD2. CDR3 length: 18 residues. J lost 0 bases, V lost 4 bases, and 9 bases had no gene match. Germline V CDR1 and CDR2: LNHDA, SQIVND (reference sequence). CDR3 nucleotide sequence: TGTGCCAGTAGTACACTAGCGGGACATATGTACTCCTACAATGAGCAGTTCTTC. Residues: CASSTLAGHMYSYNEQFF.

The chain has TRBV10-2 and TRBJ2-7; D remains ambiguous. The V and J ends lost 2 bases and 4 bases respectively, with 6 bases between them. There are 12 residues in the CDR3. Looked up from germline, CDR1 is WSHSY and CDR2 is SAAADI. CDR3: CASSEQFYEQYF. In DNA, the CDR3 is TGCGCCAGCAGTGAGCAGTTTTACGAGCAGTACTTC.

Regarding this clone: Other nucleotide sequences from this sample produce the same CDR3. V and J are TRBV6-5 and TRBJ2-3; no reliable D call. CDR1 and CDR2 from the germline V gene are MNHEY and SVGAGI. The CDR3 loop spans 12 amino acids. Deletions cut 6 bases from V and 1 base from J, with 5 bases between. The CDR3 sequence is CASSPGTDTQYF. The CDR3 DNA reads TGTGCCAGCAGCCCGGGCACAGATACGCAGTATTTT.

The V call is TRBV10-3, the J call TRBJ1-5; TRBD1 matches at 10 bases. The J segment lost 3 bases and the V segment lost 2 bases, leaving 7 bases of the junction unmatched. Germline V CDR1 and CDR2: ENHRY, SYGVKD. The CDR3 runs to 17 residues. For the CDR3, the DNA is TGTGCCATCAGTGAGCGGGGACAGGGGACATCCAATCAGCCCCAGCATTTT. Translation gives CAISERGQGTSNQPQHF.

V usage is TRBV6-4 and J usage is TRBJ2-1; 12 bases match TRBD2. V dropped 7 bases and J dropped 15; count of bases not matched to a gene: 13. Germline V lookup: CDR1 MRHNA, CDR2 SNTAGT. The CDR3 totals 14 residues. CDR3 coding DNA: TGTGCCAGCACCGAAGGACTAGCGGGGAGCCGTTTGTTCTTC. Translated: CASTEGLAGSRLFF.

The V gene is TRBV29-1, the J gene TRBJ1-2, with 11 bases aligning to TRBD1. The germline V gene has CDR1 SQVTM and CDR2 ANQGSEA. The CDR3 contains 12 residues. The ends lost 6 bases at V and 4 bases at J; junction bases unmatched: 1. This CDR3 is CSVGTGGYGYTF. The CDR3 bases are TGCAGCGTCGGGACAGGGGGCTATGGCTACACCTTC.

The chain's CDR3 is CASRSSQTGNTEAFF. For the CDR3, the DNA is TGTGCCAGCAGATCCAGTCAGACAGGGAACACTGAAGCTTTCTTT. This chain links TRBV7-9 with TRBJ1-1; D is perhaps TRBD1 (6 bases). V dropped 6 bases and J dropped 1 base, with 15 bases sitting between them. CDR1 is SEHNR, CDR2 FQNEAQ, per germline (reference sequence). The CDR3 sequence is 15 residues long.

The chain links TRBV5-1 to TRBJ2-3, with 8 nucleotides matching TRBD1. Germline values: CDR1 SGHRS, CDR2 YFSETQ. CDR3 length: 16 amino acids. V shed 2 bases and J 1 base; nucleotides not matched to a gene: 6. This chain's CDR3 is CASSFPPTGGTDTQYF. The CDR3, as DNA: TGCGCCAGCAGCTTTCCGCCGACAGGGGGCACAGATACGCAGTATTTT.

This CDR3 is CASSQDPLGGLGTGELFF. CDR3 sequence (DNA): TGTGCCAGCAGCCAAGACCCCCTGGGAGGGCTGGGCACCGGGGAGCTGTTTTTT. V usage is TRBV4-2 and J usage is TRBJ2-2, with 7 nucleotides matching TRBD2. With V trimmed by 0 bases and J by 4 bases, 11 bases remained unmatched. Germline CDR1 is LGHNA and CDR2 is YNFKEQ. There are 18 residues in the CDR3.

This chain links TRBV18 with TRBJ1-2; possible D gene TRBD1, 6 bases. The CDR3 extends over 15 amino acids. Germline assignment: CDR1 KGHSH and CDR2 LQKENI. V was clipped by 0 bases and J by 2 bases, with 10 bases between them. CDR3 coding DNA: TGTGCCAGCTCACCACCGGCGGACAGCAACTATGGCTACACCTTC. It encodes CASSPPADSNYGYTF.

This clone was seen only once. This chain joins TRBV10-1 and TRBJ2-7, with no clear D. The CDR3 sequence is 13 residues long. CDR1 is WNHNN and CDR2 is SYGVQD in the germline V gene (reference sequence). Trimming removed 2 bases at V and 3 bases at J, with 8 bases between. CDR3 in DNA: TGCGCCAGCAGTGAGACACCCTTCTACGAGCAGTACTTC. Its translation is CASSETPFYEQYF.

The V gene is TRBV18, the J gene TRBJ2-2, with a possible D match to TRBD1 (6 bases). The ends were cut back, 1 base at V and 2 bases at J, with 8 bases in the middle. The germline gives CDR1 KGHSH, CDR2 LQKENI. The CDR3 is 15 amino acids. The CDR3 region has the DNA TGTGCCAGCTCACCACTGACAGGCAACACCGGGGAGCTGTTTTTT. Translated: CASSPLTGNTGELFF.

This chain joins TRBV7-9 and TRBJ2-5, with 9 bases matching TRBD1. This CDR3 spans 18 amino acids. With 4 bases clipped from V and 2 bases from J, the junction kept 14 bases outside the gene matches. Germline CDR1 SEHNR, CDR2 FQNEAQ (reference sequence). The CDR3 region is CASSYPGQGNLGQETQYF. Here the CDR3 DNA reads TGTGCCAGCAGCTATCCGGGACAGGGTAATCTGGGGCAAGAGACCCAGTACTTC.

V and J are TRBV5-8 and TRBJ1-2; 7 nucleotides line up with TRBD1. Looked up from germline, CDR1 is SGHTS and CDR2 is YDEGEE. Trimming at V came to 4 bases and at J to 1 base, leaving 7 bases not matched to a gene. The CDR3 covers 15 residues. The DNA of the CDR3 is TGTGCCAGCAGCCCCCCGGGACAGAATAACTATGGCTACACCTTC. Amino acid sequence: CASSPPGQNNYGYTF.

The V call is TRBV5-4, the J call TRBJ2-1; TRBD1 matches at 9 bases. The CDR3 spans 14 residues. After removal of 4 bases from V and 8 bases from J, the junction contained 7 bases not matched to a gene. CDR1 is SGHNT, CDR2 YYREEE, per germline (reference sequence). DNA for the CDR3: TGTGCCAGCAGCCTCTGGACAGGGGTGGATGAGCAGTTCTTC. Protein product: CASSLWTGVDEQFF.

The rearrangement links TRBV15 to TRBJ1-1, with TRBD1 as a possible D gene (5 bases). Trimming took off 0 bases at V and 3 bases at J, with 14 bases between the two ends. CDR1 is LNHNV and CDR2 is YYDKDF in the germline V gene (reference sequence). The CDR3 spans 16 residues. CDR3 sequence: CATSRDLPPGDTEAFF. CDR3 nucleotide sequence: TGTGCCACCAGCAGAGATCTCCCGCCGGGGGACACTGAAGCTTTCTTT.

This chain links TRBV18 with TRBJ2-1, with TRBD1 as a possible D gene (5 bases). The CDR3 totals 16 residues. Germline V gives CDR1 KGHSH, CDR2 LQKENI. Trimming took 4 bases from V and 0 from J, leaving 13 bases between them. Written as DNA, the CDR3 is TGTGCCAGCTCACGACCAGCAGACAGCTCCTACAATGAGCAGTTCTTC. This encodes CASSRPADSSYNEQFF. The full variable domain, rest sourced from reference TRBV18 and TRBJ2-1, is NAGVMQNPRHLVRRRGQEARLRCSPMKGHSHVYWYRQLPEEGLKFMVYLQKENIIDESGMPKERFSAEFPKEGPSILRIQQVVRGDSAAYFCASSRPADSSYNEQFFGPGTRLTVL.

The CDR3 DNA reads TGCAGCGTTCCGGGGGAGGATTTTTACGAGCAGTACTTC. Its protein product is CSVPGEDFYEQYF. The chain employs TRBV29-1 and TRBJ2-7, with D perhaps TRBD2 (6 bases). Germline values: CDR1 SQVTM, CDR2 ANQGSEA. Trimming removed 5 bases at V and 4 bases at J, with 15 bases between. The CDR3 is 13 amino acids.

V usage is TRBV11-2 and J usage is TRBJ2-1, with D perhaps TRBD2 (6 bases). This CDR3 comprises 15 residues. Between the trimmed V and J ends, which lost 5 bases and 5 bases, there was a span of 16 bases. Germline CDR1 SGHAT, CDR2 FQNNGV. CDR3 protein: CASSPRRRENNEQFF. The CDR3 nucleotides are TGTGCCAGCAGCCCCCGGCGGCGGGAAAACAATGAGCAGTTCTTC. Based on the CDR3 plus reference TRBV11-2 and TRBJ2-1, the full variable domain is EAGVAQSPRYKIIEKRQSVAFWCNPISGHATLYWYQQILGQGPKLLIQFQNNGVVDDSQLPKDRFSAERLKGVDSTLKIQPAKLEDSAVYLCASSPRRRENNEQFFGPGTRLTVL.

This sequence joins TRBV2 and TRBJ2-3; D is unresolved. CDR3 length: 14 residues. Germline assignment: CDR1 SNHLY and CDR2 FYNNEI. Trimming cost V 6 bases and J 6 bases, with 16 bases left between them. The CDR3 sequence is CASSLSNPPDTQYF. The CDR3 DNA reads TGTGCCAGCAGCCTGTCTAATCCCCCGGATACGCAGTATTTT. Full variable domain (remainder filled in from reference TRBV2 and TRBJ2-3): EPEVTQTPSHQVTQMGQEVILRCVPISNHLYFYWYRQILGQKVEFLVSFYNNEISEKSEIFDDQFSVERPDGSNFTLKIRSTKLEDSAMYFCASSLSNPPDTQYFGPGTRLTVL.

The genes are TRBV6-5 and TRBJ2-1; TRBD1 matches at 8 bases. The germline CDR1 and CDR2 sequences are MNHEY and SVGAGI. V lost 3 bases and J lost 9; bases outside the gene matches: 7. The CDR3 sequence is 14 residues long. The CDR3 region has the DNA TGTGCCAGCAGTTATACGCAGGGGGCGACTGAGCAGTTCTTC. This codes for CASSYTQGATEQFF.

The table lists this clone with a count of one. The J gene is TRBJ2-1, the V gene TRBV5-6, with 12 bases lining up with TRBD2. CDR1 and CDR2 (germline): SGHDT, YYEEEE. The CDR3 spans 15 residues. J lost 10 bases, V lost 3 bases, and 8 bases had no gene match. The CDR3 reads CASSYIASGREEQFF. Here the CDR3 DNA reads TGTGCCAGCAGCTACATCGCTAGCGGGAGGGAGGAGCAGTTCTTC.

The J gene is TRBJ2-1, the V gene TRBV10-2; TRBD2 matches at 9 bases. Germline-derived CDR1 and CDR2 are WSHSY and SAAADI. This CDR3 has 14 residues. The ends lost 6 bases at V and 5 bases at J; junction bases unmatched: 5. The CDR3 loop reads CASRAGTSNNEQFF. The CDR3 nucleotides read TGCGCCAGCAGGGCCGGGACTAGCAACAATGAGCAGTTCTTC.

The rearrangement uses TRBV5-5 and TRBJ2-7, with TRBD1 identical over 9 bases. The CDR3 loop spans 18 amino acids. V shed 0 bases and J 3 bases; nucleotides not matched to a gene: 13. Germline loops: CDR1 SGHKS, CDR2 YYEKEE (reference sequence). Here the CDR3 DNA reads TGTGCCAGCAGCTTGGGTACTTTACCGGGACAGGGCTTCTACGAGCAGTACTTC. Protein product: CASSLGTLPGQGFYEQYF.